Listed here are 2 T cell receptor beta chains from one sample, sequenced in a study of OX40 agonist ivuxolimab in advanced cancers. Assay used: immunoSEQ multiplex PCR; TCRdb lists only in-frame clones, some missing. The sample lists 90,000 or so clones; around 90% were seen once. The material sequenced was CD4+ or CD8+ T cells sorted from blood, taken in a trial of the OX40 agonist ivuxolimab. The source of these receptors is an adult with an advanced solid tumor such as melanoma, head and neck, liver or kidney cancer.

The chain couples TRBV27 to TRBJ1-5; D unresolved. In germline, CDR1 is MNHEY, CDR2 SMNVEV (reference sequence). V shed 1 base and J shed 0 bases, with 10 bases lying between them. The length of the CDR3 is 16 residues. The CDR3 coding sequence is TGTGCCAGCAGTTTATGGGCCGGATATAGCAATCAGCCCCAGCATTTT. It specifies CASSLWAGYSNQPQHF.

The V gene is TRBV6-5, the J gene TRBJ2-1; 10 positions agree with TRBD2. In germline, CDR1 is MNHEY, CDR2 SVGAGI. V lost 6 bases and J lost 9; bases outside the gene matches: 5. This CDR3 has 13 residues. CDR3 residues: CASRSSGGGEQFF. The CDR3 DNA follows: TGTGCCAGCAGGTCTAGCGGGGGCGGTGAGCAGTTCTTC.